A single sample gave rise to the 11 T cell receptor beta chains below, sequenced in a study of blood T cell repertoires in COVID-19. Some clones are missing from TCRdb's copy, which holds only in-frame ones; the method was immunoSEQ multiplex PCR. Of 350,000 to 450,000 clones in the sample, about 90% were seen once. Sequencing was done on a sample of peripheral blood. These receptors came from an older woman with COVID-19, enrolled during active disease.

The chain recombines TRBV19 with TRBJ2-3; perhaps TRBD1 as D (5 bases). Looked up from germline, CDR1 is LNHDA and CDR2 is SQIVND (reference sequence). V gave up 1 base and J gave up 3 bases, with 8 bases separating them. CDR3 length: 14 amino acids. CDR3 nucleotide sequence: TGTGCCAGTAGTATAGGGCAGGGAACAGATACGCAGTATTTT. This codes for CASSIGQGTDTQYF. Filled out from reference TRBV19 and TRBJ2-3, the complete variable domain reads DGGITQSPKYLFRKEGQNVTLSCEQNLNHDAMYWYRQDPGQGLRLIYYSQIVNDFQKGDIAEGYSVSREKKESFPLTVTSAQKNPTAFYLCASSIGQGTDTQYFGPGTRLTVL.

In nucleotides, the CDR3 is TGTGCCAGCAGCCCGAGTATCAATCAGCCCCAGCATTTT. Translated: CASSPSINQPQHF. The rearrangement joins TRBV3-1 (or the pseudogene TRBV3-2) to TRBJ1-5; D ambiguous. Germline-derived CDR1 and CDR2 are LGHDT and YNNKEL (reference sequence). The CDR3 is 13 amino acids. Trimming left V 4 bases short and J 3 bases short, with 7 bases between.

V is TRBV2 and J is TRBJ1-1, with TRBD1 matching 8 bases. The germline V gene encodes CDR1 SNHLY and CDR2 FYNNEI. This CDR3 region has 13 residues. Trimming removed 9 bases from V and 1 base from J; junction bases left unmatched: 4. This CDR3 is CASDRGPNTEAFF. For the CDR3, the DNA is TGTGCCAGTGACAGGGGCCCGAACACTGAAGCTTTCTTT.

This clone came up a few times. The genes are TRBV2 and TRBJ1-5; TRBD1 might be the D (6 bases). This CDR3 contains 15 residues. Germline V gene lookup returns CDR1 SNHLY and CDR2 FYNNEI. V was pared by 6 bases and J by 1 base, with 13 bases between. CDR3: CASSPETGSNQPQHF. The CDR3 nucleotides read TGTGCCAGCAGCCCGGAAACAGGGAGCAATCAGCCCCAGCATTTT.

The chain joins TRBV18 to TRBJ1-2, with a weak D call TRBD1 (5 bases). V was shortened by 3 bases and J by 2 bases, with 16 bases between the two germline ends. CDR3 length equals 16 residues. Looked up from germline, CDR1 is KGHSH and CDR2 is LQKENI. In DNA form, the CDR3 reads TGTGCCAGCTCACCCGTAAATCCCCCAGGGAACTATGGCTACACCTTC. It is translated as CASSPVNPPGNYGYTF.

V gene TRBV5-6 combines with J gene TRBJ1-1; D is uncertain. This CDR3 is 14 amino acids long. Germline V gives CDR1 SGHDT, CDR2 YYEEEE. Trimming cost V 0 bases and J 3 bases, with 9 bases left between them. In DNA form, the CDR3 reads TGTGCCAGCAGCTTGGGGGCGGGATACACTGAAGCTTTCTTT. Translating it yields CASSLGAGYTEAFF.

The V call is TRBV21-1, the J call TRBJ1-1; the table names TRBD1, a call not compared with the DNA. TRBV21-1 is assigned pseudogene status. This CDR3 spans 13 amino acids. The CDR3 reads CASSQGLNTEAFF. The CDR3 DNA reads TGTGCCAGCTCGCAGGGGTTGAACACTGAAGCTTTCTTT.

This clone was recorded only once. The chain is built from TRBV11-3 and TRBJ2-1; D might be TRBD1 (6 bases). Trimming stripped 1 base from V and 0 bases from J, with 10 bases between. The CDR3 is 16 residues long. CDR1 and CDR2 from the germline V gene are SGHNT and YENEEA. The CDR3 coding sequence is TGTGCCAGCAGCTTAGGGGGGCAGATCTCCTACAATGAGCAGTTCTTC. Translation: CASSLGGQISYNEQFF.

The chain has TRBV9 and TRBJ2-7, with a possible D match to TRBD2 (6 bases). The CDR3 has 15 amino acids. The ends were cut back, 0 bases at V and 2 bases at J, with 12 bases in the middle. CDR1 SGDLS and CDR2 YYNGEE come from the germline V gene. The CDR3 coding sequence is TGTGCCAGCAGCGTAGAAGGTAGCGGAACCTACGAGCAGTACTTC. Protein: CASSVEGSGTYEQYF. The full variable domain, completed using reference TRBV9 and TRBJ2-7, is DSGVTQTPKHLITATGQRVTLRCSPRSGDLSVYWYQQSLDQGLQFLIQYYNGEERAKGNILERFSAQQFPDLHSELNLSSLELGDSALYFCASSVEGSGTYEQYFGPGTRLTVT.

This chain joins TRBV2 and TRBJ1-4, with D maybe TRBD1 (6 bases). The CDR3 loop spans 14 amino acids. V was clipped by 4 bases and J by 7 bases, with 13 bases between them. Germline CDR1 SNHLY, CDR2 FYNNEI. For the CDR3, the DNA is TGTGCCAGCAGTGCACAGGGAGGGGGTGAAAAACTGTTTTTT. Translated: CASSAQGGGEKLFF.

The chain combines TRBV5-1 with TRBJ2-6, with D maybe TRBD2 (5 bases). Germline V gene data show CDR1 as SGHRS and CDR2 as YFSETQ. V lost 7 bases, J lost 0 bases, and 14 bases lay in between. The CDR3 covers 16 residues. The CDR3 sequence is CASYGGSGSGANVLTF. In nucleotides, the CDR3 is TGCGCCAGCTACGGAGGAAGTGGCTCTGGGGCCAACGTCCTGACTTTC.